The 29 T cell receptor beta chains listed next were all sequenced from one sample in a study of cytomegalovirus exposure and HLA in healthy donors. PCR employed 60 Vbeta and 13 Jbeta primers. TCRdb's copy holds only in-frame clones and misses some; the assay was immunoSEQ multiplex PCR. The data hold about 110,000 clones, with over 65% observed a single time. The sample consisted of PBMCs. The receptors here all came from a middle-aged woman in good health and CMV-seropositive.

The gene calls are TRBV30 and TRBJ2-7, with D unclear. The CDR3 spans 11 residues. Germline CDR1 reads GTSNPN; CDR2 reads SVGIG (reference sequence). Deletions cut 6 bases from V and 3 bases from J, with 9 bases between. This CDR3 reads CACPNGYEQYF. CDR3 DNA sequence: TGTGCCTGCCCGAACGGCTACGAGCAGTACTTC.

This clone was recorded a few times. V and J are TRBV30 and TRBJ1-2, with D perhaps matching TRBD1 (6 bases). V dropped 2 bases and J dropped 8 bases, with 21 bases sitting between them. Germline V gives CDR1 GTSNPN, CDR2 SVGIG (reference sequence). The CDR3 runs 15 residues. CDR3 in DNA: TGTGCCTGGAGTCCAGTGGACAGAGAAGGACGGGGCTACACCTTC. Its protein is CAWSPVDREGRGYTF.

V and J are TRBV6-1 and TRBJ1-5; D is ambiguous. The CDR3 is 15 amino acids. V lost 4 bases to trimming and J lost 3 bases, with 13 bases between them. Germline CDR1 and CDR2: MNHNS and SASEGT. In DNA, the CDR3 is TGTGCCAGCAGTGGAGTCACCTATATCAATCAGCCCCAGCATTTT. Protein sequence: CASSGVTYINQPQHF.

The J gene is TRBJ1-6, the V gene TRBV10-1, with D possibly matching TRBD1 (5 bases). V was cut by 5 bases and J by 9 bases, with 8 bases left in between. Germline V CDR1 and CDR2: WNHNN, SYGVQD (reference sequence). The CDR3 contains 12 residues. The CDR3 reads CASSNRISPLHF. For the CDR3, the DNA is TGCGCCAGCAGTAACAGGATTTCACCCCTCCACTTT.

V and J are TRBV4-1 and TRBJ2-5; the match to TRBD1 covers 8 bases. CDR1 and CDR2 (germline): MGHRA, YSYEKL. This CDR3 is 17 amino acids long. Trimming took 0 bases from V and 5 from J; bases not matched to a gene: 11. The CDR3 sequence is CASSQEGRTGYVETQYF. CDR3 DNA: TGCGCCAGCAGCCAAGAAGGGCGGACAGGGTATGTGGAGACCCAGTACTTC.

The chain uses TRBV29-1 and TRBJ1-2, with D possibly TRBD1 on 5 matching bases. The CDR3 loop spans 13 amino acids. Germline loops: CDR1 SQVTM, CDR2 ANQGSEA. The V end lost 7 bases, the J end lost 2 bases, and 14 bases lay between the germline ends. The CDR3 bases are TGCAGCGCTATGGACAAGGGAAACTATGGCTACACCTTC. Its protein product is CSAMDKGNYGYTF.

The gene calls are TRBV29-1 and TRBJ2-7, with 7 bases lining up with TRBD1. The J segment lost 7 bases and the V segment lost 8 bases, leaving 11 bases of the junction unmatched. The CDR3 sequence is 12 residues long. The V gene's germline CDR1 is SQVTM and CDR2 ANQGSEA. CDR3 amino acids: CSTRTGSGEQYF. CDR3 nucleotides: TGCAGCACCCGGACAGGATCAGGGGAGCAGTACTTC.

This sequence joins TRBV5-1 and TRBJ1-1; the D gene is possibly TRBD1 (5 bases). CDR1 and CDR2 from the germline V gene are SGHRS and YFSETQ. CDR3 length equals 14 residues. V lost 1 base and J 11 bases, leaving 18 bases between the germline ends. For the CDR3, the DNA is TGCGCCAGCAGCTTGTTTGCTGGGGAGGAGGGGGCTTTCTTT. It codes for CASSLFAGEEGAFF.

The chain uses TRBV6-5 and TRBJ1-2; 7 bases map to TRBD1. This CDR3 has 13 residues. From germline, CDR1 is MNHEY and CDR2 SVGAGI. The J segment lost 8 bases and the V segment lost 6 bases, leaving 9 bases of the junction unmatched. The CDR3 spells CASRETGVPGYTF. CDR3 nucleotides: TGTGCCAGCAGAGAAACAGGGGTCCCCGGCTACACCTTC.

The CDR3 DNA reads TGTGCCAGCACAACGGCGGGGGGGCTGGTAGAGACCCAGTACTTC. It translates to CASTTAGGLVETQYF. The V gene is TRBV9, the J gene TRBJ2-5; 9 bases fit TRBD2. Per germline, CDR1 SGDLS and CDR2 YYNGEE. The V and J ends lost 6 bases and 4 bases, in that order; junction bases with no gene match: 10. The CDR3 is 15 amino acids.

CDR3 region: CASSSPGAGGYTF. CDR3 coding DNA: TGTGCCAGCAGTTCCCCAGGGGCGGGTGGCTACACCTTC. The rearrangement joins TRBV28 to TRBJ1-2, with D perhaps matching TRBD1 (6 bases). The CDR3 spans 13 residues. Germline CDR1 reads MDHEN; CDR2 reads SYDVKM. The V and J ends lost 4 bases and 7 bases respectively, with 13 bases between them.

V is TRBV29-1 and J is TRBJ2-1; 8 nucleotides align to TRBD1. V shed 7 bases and J 0 bases; nucleotides not matched to a gene: 8. The CDR3 is made up of 15 amino acids. Germline V gene data show CDR1 as SQVTM and CDR2 as ANQGSEA. The chain's CDR3 is CSAGQGPSSYNEQFF. For the CDR3, the DNA is TGCAGCGCTGGACAGGGCCCGAGCTCCTACAATGAGCAGTTCTTC.

This clone was found a few times. The rearrangement joins TRBV4-1 to TRBJ1-5, with 7 bases aligning to TRBD1. The CDR3 is 16 amino acids. Unmatched junction bases numbered 4, after V lost 1 base and J lost 1 base. Germline V gene data show CDR1 as MGHRA and CDR2 as YSYEKL. CDR3 in amino acids: CASSQGSGGSNQPQHF. In DNA form, the CDR3 reads TGCGCCAGCAGCCAAGGTTCAGGGGGAAGCAATCAGCCCCAGCATTTT.

This chain uses TRBV9 with TRBJ1-4, with D possibly matching TRBD1 (6 bases). Germline lookup yields CDR1 SGDLS and CDR2 YYNGEE. V was clipped by 6 bases and J by 4 bases, with 16 bases between them. This CDR3 comprises 15 residues. The CDR3 here is CASTLGGTSNEKLFF. DNA for the CDR3: TGTGCCAGCACATTGGGGGGGACAAGTAATGAAAAACTGTTTTTT. Complete variable domain (other parts from reference TRBV9 and TRBJ1-4): DSGVTQTPKHLITATGQRVTLRCSPRSGDLSVYWYQQSLDQGLQFLIQYYNGEERAKGNILERFSAQQFPDLHSELNLSSLELGDSALYFCASTLGGTSNEKLFFGSGTQLSVL.

The rearrangement links TRBV7-6 to TRBJ2-5, with D hard to call. CDR3 length equals 13 residues. CDR1 and CDR2 (germline): SGHVS, FNYEAQ. V lost 5 bases and J 1 base, leaving 8 bases between the germline ends. Here the CDR3 reads CASSTHSQETQYF. CDR3 bases: TGTGCCAGCAGCACACACAGCCAAGAGACCCAGTACTTC.

The genes are TRBV5-4 and TRBJ2-5; D may be TRBD2 (6 bases). V lost 2 bases, J lost 4 bases, and 12 bases lay in between. The length of the CDR3 is 14 residues. CDR1 SGHNT and CDR2 YYREEE come from the germline V gene (reference sequence). CDR3 sequence reads: CASSLFGGGETQYF. The CDR3 nucleotides read TGTGCCAGCAGCTTATTCGGGGGAGGAGAGACCCAGTACTTC.

The chain carries TRBV7-3 and TRBJ1-1; possible D gene TRBD1, 6 bases. The CDR3 extends over 12 amino acids. CDR1 is SGHTA, CDR2 FQGTGA, per germline. Trimming removed 4 bases at V and 9 bases at J, with 12 bases between. CDR3 DNA: TGTGCCAGCAGCTCAGGACAGACTAAAGCTTTCTTT. Translation: CASSSGQTKAFF.

The chain employs TRBV6-5 and TRBJ2-1; 11 bases are a match to TRBD2. The CDR3 runs to 15 residues. The germline V gene encodes CDR1 MNHEY and CDR2 SVGAGI. V lost 6 bases and J lost 5; bases outside the gene matches: 6. Here the CDR3 DNA reads TGTGCCAGCAGATCTGGGACTAGCGGACACAATGAGCAGTTCTTC. Amino acids: CASRSGTSGHNEQFF.

Turning to this clone: The sample carries other DNA sequences with the same CDR3. The chain employs TRBV30 and TRBJ1-6; a weak D match, TRBD1 (5 bases). The germline gives CDR1 GTSNPN, CDR2 SVGIG (reference sequence). The V and J ends lost 6 bases and 7 bases respectively, with 13 bases between them. CDR3 size: 13 residues. DNA for the CDR3: TGTGCCTGTTCAGGGATGAGGAATTCACCCCTCCACTTT. It translates to CACSGMRNSPLHF.

The gene calls are TRBV23-1 and TRBJ1-2, with 10 bases that match TRBD1. TRBV23-1 qualifies as an ORF whose function is uncertain. CDR3 length: 15 residues. Unmatched junction bases numbered 6, after V lost 1 base and J lost 7 bases. DNA of the CDR3: TGCGCCAGCAGTCAATGGCGACAGGGGGCGCTTGGCTACACCTTC. It translates to CASSQWRQGALGYTF.

The chain has TRBV19 and TRBJ2-1, with D hard to call. The CDR3 covers 11 residues. The V gene's germline CDR1 is LNHDA and CDR2 SQIVND (reference sequence). V was trimmed by 11 bases and J by 8 bases, leaving 13 bases between them. CDR3 protein: CASESADEQFF. The CDR3 coding sequence is TGTGCCTCAGAATCCGCCGATGAGCAGTTCTTC.

This sequence joins TRBV27 and TRBJ1-5; D is ambiguous. The CDR3 has 15 residues. V lost 2 bases and J lost 3, with 11 bases in between. The germline CDR1 and CDR2 sequences are MNHEY and SMNVEV (reference sequence). The chain's CDR3 is CASSLGQNYNQPQHF. The DNA for the CDR3 is TGTGCCAGCAGTTTAGGCCAGAACTACAATCAGCCCCAGCATTTT.

This sequence joins TRBV27 and TRBJ2-7; D is uncertain. This CDR3 spans 14 amino acids. Trimming left V 4 bases short and J 3 bases short, with 13 bases between. CDR1 is MNHEY and CDR2 is SMNVEV in the germline V gene (reference sequence). CDR3 sequence reads: CASSSLGQVYEQYF. The CDR3 DNA sequence: TGTGCCAGCAGTTCCCTGGGCCAGGTCTACGAGCAGTACTTC.

V usage is TRBV10-3 and J usage is TRBJ2-7, with 12 positions matching TRBD1. This CDR3 has 15 residues. Trimming took 2 bases from V and 7 from J; bases not matched to a gene: 6. The germline gives CDR1 ENHRY, CDR2 SYGVKD. CDR3 coding DNA: TGTGCCATCAGTGAGCCGGGACAGGGGGCCTGGGAGCAGTACTTC. Translating gives CAISEPGQGAWEQYF.

This chain joins TRBV2 and TRBJ1-6; 7 nucleotides agree with TRBD1. Losses at the gene ends were 5 bases for V and 7 bases for J; bases not matched to a gene: 2. The length of the CDR3 is 13 residues. Germline assignment: CDR1 SNHLY and CDR2 FYNNEI. The CDR3 is CASSQGQNSPLHF. CDR3 in DNA: TGTGCCAGCAGTCAGGGACAGAATTCACCCCTCCACTTT.

In its sample, this clone was seen a few times. The chain uses TRBV5-1 and TRBJ2-5; D may be TRBD2 (6 bases). The V gene lost 0 bases and the J gene lost 1 base, with 13 bases spanning the gap. The CDR3 sequence is 16 residues long. Per germline, CDR1 SGHRS and CDR2 YFSETQ. The CDR3 loop reads CASSLGGGAPQETQYF. The DNA for the CDR3 is TGCGCCAGCAGCTTGGGTGGCGGGGCGCCCCAAGAGACCCAGTACTTC.

The CDR3 protein is CASSRGLAGNEQFF. As DNA, the CDR3 is TGTGCCAGCAGCCGGGGACTAGCTGGCAATGAGCAGTTCTTC. V is TRBV7-3 and J is TRBJ2-1, with TRBD2 identical over 9 bases. J lost 6 bases, V lost 5 bases, and 5 bases had no gene match. From germline, CDR1 is SGHTA and CDR2 FQGTGA. The CDR3 contains 14 residues.

The chain couples TRBV15 to TRBJ2-2, with D perhaps matching TRBD1 (5 bases). The CDR3 is 15 amino acids. The V end lost 0 bases, the J end lost 4 bases, and 9 bases lay between the germline ends. Germline V lookup: CDR1 LNHNV, CDR2 YYDKDF (reference sequence). In DNA form, the CDR3 reads TGTGCCACCAGCAGAGATGGCGACAGCACCGGGGAGCTGTTTTTT. Translated: CATSRDGDSTGELFF.

The chain uses TRBV30 and TRBJ1-5; tentative D call: TRBD1 (6 bases). The CDR3 loop spans 13 amino acids. The V end lost 0 bases, the J end lost 7 bases, and 10 bases lay between the germline ends. CDR1 is GTSNPN and CDR2 is SVGIG in the germline V gene (reference sequence). This CDR3 is CAWSVQGGQPQHF. CDR3 nucleotides: TGTGCCTGGAGTGTACAGGGAGGGCAGCCCCAGCATTTT.